Each of the 5 T cell receptor beta chains below was sequenced from the same sample in a study of cytomegalovirus exposure and HLA in healthy donors. PCR was performed using 60 Vbeta and 13 Jbeta primers. The repertoire was sequenced with immunoSEQ multiplex PCR; TCRdb's copy has only in-frame clones and lacks some. The sample consists of roughly 140,000 clones, roughly 79% of them appearing once. Sequenced: PBMCs. The receptors stem from an older woman in good health and CMV-seropositive.

This clone has more than one count but fewer than ten. DNA of the CDR3: TGCGCCAGCAGCCTCCTGCCCCAGGGACAGAACTCCTACGAGCAGTACTTC. Protein: CASSLLPQGQNSYEQYF. V is TRBV4-1 and J is TRBJ2-7, with 7 bases that match TRBD1. The ends lost 4 bases at V and 0 bases at J; junction bases unmatched: 12. Germline CDR1 MGHRA, CDR2 YSYEKL. This CDR3 comprises 17 residues.

J is TRBJ2-2 and V is TRBV6-6, with TRBD1 matching over 9 bases. V lost 6 bases and J lost 3; bases outside the gene matches: 5. The CDR3 has 15 amino acids. CDR1 is MNHNY and CDR2 is SVGAGI in the germline V gene (reference sequence). CDR3 coding DNA: TGTGCCAGCAGCCCGGGACAGGGCCACACCGGGGAGCTGTTTTTT. This encodes CASSPGQGHTGELFF.

The chain joins TRBV9 to TRBJ2-5; a weak D match, TRBD1 (6 bases). The germline V gene encodes CDR1 SGDLS and CDR2 YYNGEE. The V end was cut by 4 bases, the J end by 0 bases, with 16 bases between. The CDR3 loop spans 16 amino acids. Written as DNA, the CDR3 is TGTGCCAGCAGCACCACCACCGGACAGTACCAAGAGACCCAGTACTTC. Protein: CASSTTTGQYQETQYF.

The chain recombines TRBV5-1 with TRBJ2-1; 8 bases match TRBD1. The germline V gene has CDR1 SGHRS and CDR2 YFSETQ. The CDR3 runs to 16 residues. V dropped 4 bases and J dropped 2; count of bases not matched to a gene: 8. DNA for the CDR3: TGCGCCAGCAGCCCGGGGCAGGGGGCTCCCTACAATGAGCAGTTCTTC. Residues: CASSPGQGAPYNEQFF.

The chain carries TRBV4-2 and TRBJ2-3; 14 nucleotides line up with TRBD2. V lost 4 bases, J lost 0 bases, and 9 bases stayed unmatched. The CDR3 has 19 residues. Germline CDR1 and CDR2: LGHNA and YNFKEQ. The chain's CDR3 is CASSRTGTSGRSSTDTQYF. The CDR3 DNA follows: TGTGCCAGCAGCCGAACCGGGACTAGCGGGAGATCGAGCACAGATACGCAGTATTTT.